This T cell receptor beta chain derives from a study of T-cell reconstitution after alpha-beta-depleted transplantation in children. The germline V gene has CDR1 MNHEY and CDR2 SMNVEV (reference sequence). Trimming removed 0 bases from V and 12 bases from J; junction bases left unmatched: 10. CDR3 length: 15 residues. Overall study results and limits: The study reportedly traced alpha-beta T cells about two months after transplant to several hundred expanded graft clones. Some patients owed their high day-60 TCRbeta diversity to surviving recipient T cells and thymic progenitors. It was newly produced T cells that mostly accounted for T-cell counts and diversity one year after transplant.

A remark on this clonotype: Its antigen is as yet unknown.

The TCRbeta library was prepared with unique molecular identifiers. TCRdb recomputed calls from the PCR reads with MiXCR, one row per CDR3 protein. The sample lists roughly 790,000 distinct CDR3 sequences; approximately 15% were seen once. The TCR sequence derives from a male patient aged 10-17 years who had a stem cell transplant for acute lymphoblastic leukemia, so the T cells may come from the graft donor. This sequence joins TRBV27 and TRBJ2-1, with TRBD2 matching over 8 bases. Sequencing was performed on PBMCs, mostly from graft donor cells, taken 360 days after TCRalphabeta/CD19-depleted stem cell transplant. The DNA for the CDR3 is TGTGCCAGCAGTTTATCAGCGGGAGTCACAGATTGGCAGTTCTTC. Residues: CASSLSAGVTDWQFF.